The rows below give T cell receptor beta chains drawn from one sample of a study of PD-1 blockade in mismatch repair-deficient tumors. The table came from immunoSEQ multiplex PCR; TCRdb's copy has only in-frame clones and leaves some out. The sample holds 30,000 to 45,000 clones, 70% to 90% seen once. Sequenced here: peripheral blood, sampled about 81 weeks after starting pembrolizumab. The receptors derive from an adult with mismatch repair-deficient cancer. Both conserved end residues are part of each CDR3. D genes are given only for firm matches. The listing skips clone size in some rows; elsewhere it reads once, few, many or a size class.

>TRBV9|.|TRBD1|TRBJ2-7
CASSVEGTGAYEQYF
TGTGCCAGCAGCGTCGAGGGGACAGGCGCCTACGAGCAGTACTTC
>TRBV9|.|TRBD2|TRBJ2-1
CASSAPGGGFLAGYNEQFF
TGTGCCAGCAGCGCCCCGGGTGGAGGGTTCCTAGCGGGGTACAATGAGCAGTTCTTC
>TRBV30|once|.|TRBJ1-5
CAWSAPGPNQPQHF
TGTGCCTGGAGTGCCCCGGGCCCCAATCAGCCCCAGCATTTT
>TRBV5-4|.|.|TRBJ1-4
CASSLGATNEKLFF
TGTGCCAGCAGCTTGGGTGCAACTAATGAAAAACTGTTTTTT
>TRBV4-2|few|TRBD2|TRBJ2-1
CASSRTGLAGGQRNEQFF
TGTGCCAGCAGCCGAACGGGACTAGCGGGAGGGCAGAGAAATGAGCAGTTCTTC
>TRBV7-9|.|.|TRBJ2-5
CASSSASPPSQETQYF
TGTGCCAGCAGCTCCGCTAGCCCCCCTAGTCAAGAGACCCAGTACTTC
>TRBV13|.|TRBD2|TRBJ2-7
CASSLDGGRSEQYF
TGTGCCAGCAGCCTTGACGGCGGGAGAAGCGAGCAGTACTTC
>TRBV5-1|.|.|TRBJ2-1
CASSFGGDSYNEQFF
TGCGCCAGCAGCTTCGGGGGAGATTCCTACAATGAGCAGTTCTTC
>TRBV6-5|.|TRBD2|TRBJ2-3
CASSQSGRGTDTQYF
TGTGCCAGCAGTCAAAGCGGGAGGGGAACAGATACGCAGTATTTT
>TRBV28|.|.|TRBJ2-7
CASSSRREFYEQYF
TGTGCCAGCTCCTCACGAAGGGAGTTCTACGAGCAGTACTTC
>TRBV6-5|once|TRBD1|TRBJ1-5
CASKRGDRGNQPQHF
TGTGCCAGCAAAAGAGGGGACAGGGGGAATCAGCCCCAGCATTTT
>TRBV11-2|.|.|TRBJ2-7
CASSTGTFEQYF
TGTGCCAGCAGCACAGGGACGTTCGAGCAGTACTTC
>TRBV7-2|.|.|TRBJ1-2
CASSRTGTTTSYGYTF
TGTGCCAGCAGCCGCACAGGGACAACTACCTCCTATGGCTACACCTTC
>TRBV23-1|few|.|TRBJ1-2
CASSQSRQANYGYTF
TGCGCCAGCAGTCAATCCCGACAGGCTAACTATGGCTACACCTTC
>TRBV7-2|few|.|TRBJ2-7
CASSRLGRGYEQYF
TGTGCCAGCAGCCGACTAGGAAGGGGCTACGAGCAGTACTTC
>TRBV10-3|.|TRBD2|TRBJ2-7
CAISESLPGTSGRGNEQYF
TGTGCCATCAGTGAGTCGCTCCCCGGGACTAGCGGGAGAGGTAACGAGCAGTACTTC
>TRBV9|.|.|TRBJ2-2
CASSRTGELFF
TGTGCCAGCAGCCGCACCGGGGAGCTGTTTTTT
>TRBV29-1|.|.|TRBJ1-2
CSARLGQLYGYTF
TGCAGCGCCAGACTCGGACAGCTCTATGGCTACACCTTC
>TRBV11-2|.|.|TRBJ1-1
CASSLTEYTEAFF
TGTGCCAGCAGCTTAACGGAATACACTGAAGCTTTCTTT
>TRBV5-5|.|TRBD2|TRBJ2-1
CASSLVRSGRDHEQFF
TGTGCCAGCAGCTTGGTTCGAAGCGGGAGAGACCATGAGCAGTTCTTC
>TRBV6-1|.|TRBD1|TRBJ1-2
CASIPGQGAWTF
TGTGCCAGCATCCCGGGACAGGGGGCGTGGACCTTC
>TRBV7-8|.|TRBD2|TRBJ2-3
CASSLWLAGATDTQYF
TGTGCCAGCAGCTTATGGTTAGCGGGAGCCACAGATACGCAGTATTTT